These T cell receptor beta chains were read from a single sample in a study of blood T cell repertoires in COVID-19. Clones were read by immunoSEQ multiplex PCR, and TCRdb kept only the in-frame ones, dropping some. This table has about 230,000 clones, around 84% appearing once. Sequences were obtained from PBMCs or T cells enriched from blood (not recorded which). The source is a man between 18 and 35 years old who had recovered from COVID-19. Each CDR3 is given with its conserved first and last residue. Each record gives: D gene, clone size, J gene, V gene, CDR3 protein, CDR3 DNA. The D gene is left open where the match is weak. Some rows mark clone size as missing; the rest say once, few, many or name a class of expanded clone.

d_gene: NA; abundance: NA; j_gene: TRBJ2-1; v_gene: TRBV19; CDR3aa: CASSRVTAYNEQFF; CDR3nt: TGTGCCAGTAGCCGCGTAACTGCCTACAATGAGCAGTTCTTC
d_gene: TRBD1; abundance: NA; j_gene: TRBJ1-2; v_gene: TRBV19; CDR3aa: CASSKAGGYANYGYTF; CDR3nt: TGTGCCAGTAGTAAGGCAGGGGGCTACGCTAACTATGGCTACACCTTC
d_gene: TRBD2; abundance: NA; j_gene: TRBJ2-5; v_gene: TRBV11-2; CDR3aa: CASLRGAGETQYF; CDR3nt: TGTGCCAGCCTGCGGGGGGCCGGAGAGACCCAGTACTTC
d_gene: NA; abundance: NA; j_gene: TRBJ2-7; v_gene: TRBV19; CDR3aa: CASSIDRAGGYEQYF; CDR3nt: TGTGCCAGTAGTATAGATCGTGCAGGGGGGTACGAGCAGTACTTC
d_gene: NA; abundance: NA; j_gene: TRBJ2-5; v_gene: TRBV9; CDR3aa: CASSAPRRWPETQYF; CDR3nt: TGTGCCAGCAGCGCCCCCCGTCGTTGGCCCGAGACCCAGTACTTC
d_gene: NA; abundance: few; j_gene: TRBJ2-1; v_gene: TRBV27; CDR3aa: CASSPGHNNEQFF; CDR3nt: TGTGCCAGCAGTCCCGGACACAACAATGAGCAGTTCTTC
d_gene: TRBD1; abundance: NA; j_gene: TRBJ2-1; v_gene: TRBV9; CDR3aa: CASSAGQGPYNEQFF; CDR3nt: TGTGCCAGCAGCGCAGGACAGGGGCCCTACAATGAGCAGTTCTTC
d_gene: TRBD1; abundance: once; j_gene: TRBJ2-4; v_gene: TRBV11-2; CDR3aa: CASSQRQGGWSKNIQYF; CDR3nt: TGTGCCAGCAGCCAAAGACAGGGGGGTTGGTCCAAAAACATTCAGTACTTC
d_gene: TRBD1; abundance: NA; j_gene: TRBJ2-7; v_gene: TRBV5-1; CDR3aa: CASSSRTGGLSYEQYF; CDR3nt: TGCGCCAGCAGCTCTCGCACAGGGGGCCTCTCCTACGAGCAGTACTTC
d_gene: NA; abundance: NA; j_gene: TRBJ1-4; v_gene: TRBV7-2; CDR3aa: CASSLEQGVAKLFF; CDR3nt: TGTGCCAGCAGCTTAGAACAGGGTGTGGCAAAACTGTTTTTT
d_gene: NA; abundance: NA; j_gene: TRBJ2-3; v_gene: TRBV18; CDR3aa: CASSPIVVEPSTDTQYF; CDR3nt: TGTGCCAGCTCACCGATTGTTGTGGAGCCTAGCACAGATACGCAGTATTTT
d_gene: NA; abundance: NA; j_gene: TRBJ1-6; v_gene: TRBV5-6; CDR3aa: CASTPGQGNLNSPLHF; CDR3nt: TGTGCCAGCACCCCTGGGCAGGGGAACTTAAATTCACCCCTCCACTTT
d_gene: NA; abundance: NA; j_gene: TRBJ2-7; v_gene: TRBV5-1; CDR3aa: CASSLGGENEQYF; CDR3nt: TGCGCCAGCAGCTTGGGTGGAGAGAACGAGCAGTACTTC
d_gene: TRBD1; abundance: NA; j_gene: TRBJ1-4; v_gene: TRBV3-1/TRBV3-2; CDR3aa: CASSQRDRTNEKLFF; CDR3nt: TGTGCCAGCAGCCAACGGGACAGAACTAATGAAAAACTGTTTTTT
d_gene: NA; abundance: NA; j_gene: TRBJ1-2; v_gene: TRBV18; CDR3aa: CASSPNRPSHYGYTF; CDR3nt: TGTGCCAGCTCACCGAACAGGCCAAGTCACTATGGCTACACCTTC
d_gene: TRBD1; abundance: NA; j_gene: TRBJ1-4; v_gene: TRBV18; CDR3aa: CASSPFRQGDEKLFF; CDR3nt: TGTGCCAGCTCACCCTTCCGACAGGGAGATGAAAAACTGTTTTTT
d_gene: NA; abundance: once; j_gene: TRBJ2-3; v_gene: TRBV10-3; CDR3aa: CAISEWQNTDTQYF; CDR3nt: TGTGCCATCAGTGAATGGCAGAACACAGATACGCAGTATTTT
d_gene: NA; abundance: few; j_gene: TRBJ1-5; v_gene: TRBV19; CDR3aa: CASSRGFNQPQHF; CDR3nt: TGTGCCAGTAGTCGAGGATTTAATCAGCCCCAGCATTTT
d_gene: TRBD1; abundance: once; j_gene: TRBJ1-2; v_gene: TRBV6-2/TRBV6-3; CDR3aa: CASSNPGQGNYGYTF; CDR3nt: TGTGCCAGCAGTAACCCGGGACAGGGAAACTATGGCTACACCTTC
d_gene: NA; abundance: NA; j_gene: TRBJ1-6; v_gene: TRBV2; CDR3aa: CASSEGRTYNSPLHF; CDR3nt: TGTGCCAGCAGTGAAGGACGGACATATAATTCACCCCTCCACTTT
d_gene: TRBD2; abundance: few; j_gene: TRBJ2-3; v_gene: TRBV3-1/TRBV3-2; CDR3aa: CASSLSKAGTSIDTQYF; CDR3nt: TGTGCCAGCAGCTTATCAAAAGCCGGGACTAGCATAGATACGCAGTATTTT
d_gene: NA; abundance: NA; j_gene: TRBJ1-1; v_gene: TRBV12-3/TRBV12-4; CDR3aa: CATTLGANTEAFF; CDR3nt: TGTGCCACCACTTTAGGAGCGAACACTGAAGCTTTCTTT
d_gene: NA; abundance: NA; j_gene: TRBJ1-2; v_gene: TRBV7-6; CDR3aa: CASSSGGRSYYGYTF; CDR3nt: TGTGCCAGCAGCTCAGGTGGCAGATCTTACTATGGCTACACCTTC
d_gene: TRBD1; abundance: NA; j_gene: TRBJ2-7; v_gene: TRBV20-1; CDR3aa: CSASGVTDRETYEQYF; CDR3nt: TGCAGTGCTAGTGGAGTGACGGACAGGGAAACCTACGAGCAGTACTTC
d_gene: TRBD1; abundance: NA; j_gene: TRBJ1-1; v_gene: TRBV7-2; CDR3aa: CASSPFDFGTGSTEAFF; CDR3nt: TGTGCCAGCAGCCCTTTCGATTTCGGGACAGGATCCACTGAAGCTTTCTTT
d_gene: NA; abundance: NA; j_gene: TRBJ2-2; v_gene: TRBV29-1; CDR3aa: CSVKWGLVNTGELFF; CDR3nt: TGCAGCGTTAAGTGGGGACTCGTTAACACCGGGGAGCTGTTTTTT
d_gene: NA; abundance: NA; j_gene: TRBJ1-2; v_gene: TRBV25-1; CDR3aa: CASSVGRGYTF; CDR3nt: TGTGCCAGCAGCGTTGGCCGCGGCTACACCTTC
d_gene: NA; abundance: NA; j_gene: TRBJ1-1; v_gene: TRBV5-6; CDR3aa: CASSLAVPGGQAFF; CDR3nt: TGTGCCAGCAGCTTGGCGGTGCCGGGTGGTCAAGCTTTCTTT
d_gene: TRBD2; abundance: NA; j_gene: TRBJ2-1; v_gene: TRBV18; CDR3aa: CASFPGLAGSSYNEQFF; CDR3nt: TGTGCCAGCTTCCCGGGACTAGCGGGTAGCTCCTACAATGAGCAGTTCTTC
d_gene: NA; abundance: NA; j_gene: TRBJ1-2; v_gene: TRBV25-1; CDR3aa: CASSATGVNYGYTF; CDR3nt: TGTGCCAGCAGTGCCACCGGGGTAAACTATGGCTACACCTTC
d_gene: TRBD2; abundance: NA; j_gene: TRBJ2-3; v_gene: TRBV5-1; CDR3aa: CASSPSAWEGNTDTQYF; CDR3nt: TGCGCCAGCAGCCCGTCCGCCTGGGAGGGGAACACAGATACGCAGTATTTT
d_gene: TRBD2; abundance: once; j_gene: TRBJ2-5; v_gene: TRBV7-6; CDR3aa: CASSSRLAGEETQYF; CDR3nt: TGTGCCAGCAGCAGCCGACTAGCGGGGGAAGAGACCCAGTACTTC
d_gene: NA; abundance: NA; j_gene: TRBJ2-1; v_gene: TRBV5-1; CDR3aa: CASSSHRGNEQFF; CDR3nt: TGCGCCAGCAGCTCCCACCGGGGGAATGAGCAGTTCTTC
d_gene: NA; abundance: NA; j_gene: TRBJ2-3; v_gene: TRBV28; CDR3aa: CASSLSQGSSTDTQYF; CDR3nt: TGTGCCAGCAGTTTATCCCAGGGGTCTAGCACAGATACGCAGTATTTT
d_gene: NA; abundance: NA; j_gene: TRBJ1-3; v_gene: TRBV13; CDR3aa: CASSLFRGGGNTIYF; CDR3nt: TGTGCCAGCAGCTTATTCAGGGGTGGTGGAAACACCATATATTTT
d_gene: TRBD2; abundance: NA; j_gene: TRBJ2-1; v_gene: TRBV19; CDR3aa: CASNLGLAGLNEQFF; CDR3nt: TGTGCCAGCAATTTGGGACTAGCGGGATTGAATGAGCAGTTCTTC
d_gene: TRBD2; abundance: NA; j_gene: TRBJ2-7; v_gene: TRBV28; CDR3aa: CASSLLASGSNEQYF; CDR3nt: TGTGCCAGCAGTTTATTGGCTAGCGGGAGTAACGAGCAGTACTTC
d_gene: NA; abundance: NA; j_gene: TRBJ2-5; v_gene: TRBV15; CDR3aa: CATSRDPATEKETQYF; CDR3nt: TGTGCCACCAGCAGAGATCCCGCGACAGAGAAAGAGACCCAGTACTTC
d_gene: TRBD1; abundance: NA; j_gene: TRBJ2-7; v_gene: TRBV18; CDR3aa: CASSPGQGIGKQYF; CDR3nt: TGTGCCAGCTCACCCGGACAGGGAATAGGCAAGCAGTACTTC
d_gene: NA; abundance: NA; j_gene: TRBJ1-5; v_gene: TRBV7-9; CDR3aa: CASSTQGGGQPQHF; CDR3nt: TGTGCCAGCAGCACGCAGGGAGGCGGTCAGCCCCAGCATTTT
d_gene: TRBD1; abundance: NA; j_gene: TRBJ1-2; v_gene: TRBV13; CDR3aa: CASSLWTRGFDGYTF; CDR3nt: TGTGCCAGCAGCTTATGGACCAGGGGGTTCGATGGCTACACCTTC
d_gene: TRBD2; abundance: NA; j_gene: TRBJ2-3; v_gene: TRBV7-8; CDR3aa: CASSLAGGLGADTQYF; CDR3nt: TGTGCCAGCAGCTTAGCGGGGGGACTAGGTGCAGATACGCAGTATTTT
d_gene: TRBD1; abundance: NA; j_gene: TRBJ1-4; v_gene: TRBV19; CDR3aa: CASSSSPRQGDDEKLFF; CDR3nt: TGTGCCAGTAGTTCCTCCCCCCGACAGGGCGATGATGAAAAACTGTTTTTT
d_gene: TRBD2; abundance: NA; j_gene: TRBJ2-7; v_gene: TRBV5-1; CDR3aa: CASSLGTSGSLTYEQYF; CDR3nt: TGCGCCAGCAGCTTGGGGACTAGCGGGAGTCTTACCTACGAGCAGTACTTC
d_gene: NA; abundance: NA; j_gene: TRBJ2-1; v_gene: TRBV21-1; CDR3aa: CASSKQASGSRRNEQFF; CDR3nt: TGTGCCAGCAGCAAACAGGCTAGCGGGAGCCGGCGGAATGAGCAGTTCTTC
d_gene: NA; abundance: NA; j_gene: TRBJ2-1; v_gene: TRBV7-9; CDR3aa: CASSLNGRGNNEQFF; CDR3nt: TGTGCCAGCAGCTTAAATGGGCGGGGAAACAATGAGCAGTTCTTC
d_gene: NA; abundance: NA; j_gene: TRBJ1-1; v_gene: TRBV19; CDR3aa: CASSIGLSEAFF; CDR3nt: TGTGCCAGTAGTATAGGGCTCTCTGAAGCTTTCTTT
d_gene: TRBD2; abundance: NA; j_gene: TRBJ2-1; v_gene: TRBV9; CDR3aa: CASSVVGSGAYNEQFF; CDR3nt: TGTGCCAGCAGCGTAGTGGGTAGCGGGGCGTACAATGAGCAGTTCTTC
d_gene: TRBD1; abundance: NA; j_gene: TRBJ1-1; v_gene: TRBV5-1; CDR3aa: CASSLEDRGEVTEAFF; CDR3nt: TGCGCCAGCAGCTTGGAGGACAGGGGAGAGGTCACTGAAGCTTTCTTT
d_gene: NA; abundance: NA; j_gene: TRBJ1-1; v_gene: TRBV19; CDR3aa: CASSILKGPEAFF; CDR3nt: TGTGCCAGTAGTATCCTTAAGGGGCCTGAAGCTTTCTTT
d_gene: TRBD1; abundance: NA; j_gene: TRBJ1-5; v_gene: TRBV6-5; CDR3aa: CASSYSPGGQPQHF; CDR3nt: TGTGCCAGCAGTTATTCCCCAGGGGGACAGCCCCAGCATTTT
d_gene: TRBD2; abundance: NA; j_gene: TRBJ2-3; v_gene: TRBV9; CDR3aa: CASSRTSGMPDTQYF; CDR3nt: TGTGCCAGCAGCAGGACTAGCGGGATGCCAGATACGCAGTATTTT
d_gene: NA; abundance: NA; j_gene: TRBJ1-4; v_gene: TRBV12-3/TRBV12-4; CDR3aa: CASKTLGEKLFF; CDR3nt: TGTGCCAGCAAAACACTAGGGGAAAAACTGTTTTTT